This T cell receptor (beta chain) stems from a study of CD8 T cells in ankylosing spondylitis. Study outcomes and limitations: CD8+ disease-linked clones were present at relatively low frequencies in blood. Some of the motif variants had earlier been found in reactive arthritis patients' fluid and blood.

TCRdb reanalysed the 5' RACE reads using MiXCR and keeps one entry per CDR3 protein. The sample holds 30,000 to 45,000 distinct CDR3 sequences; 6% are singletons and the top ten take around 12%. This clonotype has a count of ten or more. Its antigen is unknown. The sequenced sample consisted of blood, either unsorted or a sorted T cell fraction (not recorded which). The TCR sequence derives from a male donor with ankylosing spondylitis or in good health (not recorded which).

The CDR3 DNA reads as TGTGCCAGCAGTCCGCTAGCGGCCACAGATACGCAGTATTTT. Translation: CASSPLAATDTQYF. The genes are TRBV6-1 and TRBJ2-3; 7 nucleotides agree with TRBD2. Trimming removed 5 bases from V and 2 bases from J; junction bases left unmatched: 4. CDR3 length: 14 residues. Germline V gives CDR1 MNHNS, CDR2 SASEGT.